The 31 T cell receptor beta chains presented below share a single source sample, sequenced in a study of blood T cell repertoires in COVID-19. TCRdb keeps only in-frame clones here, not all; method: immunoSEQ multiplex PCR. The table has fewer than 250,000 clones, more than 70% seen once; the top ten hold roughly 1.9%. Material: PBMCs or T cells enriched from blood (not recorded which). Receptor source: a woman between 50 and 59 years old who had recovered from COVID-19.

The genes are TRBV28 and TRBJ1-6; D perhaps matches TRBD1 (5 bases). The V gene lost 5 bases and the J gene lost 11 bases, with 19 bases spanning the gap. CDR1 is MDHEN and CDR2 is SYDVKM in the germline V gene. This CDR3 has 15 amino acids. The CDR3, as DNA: TGTGCCAGCAGTGTCCCAACAGGCGTTTTAGCACCCCTCCACTTT. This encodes CASSVPTGVLAPLHF.

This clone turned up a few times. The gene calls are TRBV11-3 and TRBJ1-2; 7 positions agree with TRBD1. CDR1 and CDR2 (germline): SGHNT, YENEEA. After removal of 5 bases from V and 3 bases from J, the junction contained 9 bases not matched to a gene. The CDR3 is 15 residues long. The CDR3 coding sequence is TGTGCCAGCAGCCGCCGGGTCGACAGGGACTATGGCTACACCTTC. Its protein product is CASSRRVDRDYGYTF.

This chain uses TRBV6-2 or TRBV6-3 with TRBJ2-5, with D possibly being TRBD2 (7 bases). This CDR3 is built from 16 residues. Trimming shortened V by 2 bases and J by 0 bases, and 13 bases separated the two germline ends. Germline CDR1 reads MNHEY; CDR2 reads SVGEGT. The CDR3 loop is CASSYGGAGNQETQYF. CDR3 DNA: TGTGCCAGCAGTTACGGGGGGGCGGGGAACCAAGAGACCCAGTACTTC.

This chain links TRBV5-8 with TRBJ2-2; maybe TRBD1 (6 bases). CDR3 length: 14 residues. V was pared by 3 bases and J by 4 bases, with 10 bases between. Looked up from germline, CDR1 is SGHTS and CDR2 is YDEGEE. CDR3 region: CASSSGHITGELFF. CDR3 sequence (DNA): TGTGCCAGCAGCTCGGGACATATCACCGGGGAGCTGTTTTTT.

The CDR3 nucleotides are TGTGCCAGTACTTACCGGGGGGGGCCCTATGAGACCCAGTACTTC. Amino acid sequence: CASTYRGGPYETQYF. The rearrangement uses TRBV19 and TRBJ2-5; 8 positions agree with TRBD2. V dropped 7 bases and J dropped 5; count of bases not matched to a gene: 12. CDR3 length: 15 residues. Germline-derived CDR1 and CDR2 are LNHDA and SQIVND (reference sequence).

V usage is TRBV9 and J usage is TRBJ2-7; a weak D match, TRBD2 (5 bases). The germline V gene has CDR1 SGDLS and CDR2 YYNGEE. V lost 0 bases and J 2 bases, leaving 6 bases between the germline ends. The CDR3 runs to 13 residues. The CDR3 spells CASSVDGTYEQYF. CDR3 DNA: TGTGCCAGCAGCGTAGACGGGACCTACGAGCAGTACTTC.

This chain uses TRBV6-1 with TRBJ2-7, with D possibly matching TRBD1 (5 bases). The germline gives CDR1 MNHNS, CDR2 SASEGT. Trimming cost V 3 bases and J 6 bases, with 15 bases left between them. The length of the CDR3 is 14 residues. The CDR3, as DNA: TGTGCCAGCAGTGACGGCTCAGGGATAGGCGAGCAGTACTTC. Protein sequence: CASSDGSGIGEQYF.

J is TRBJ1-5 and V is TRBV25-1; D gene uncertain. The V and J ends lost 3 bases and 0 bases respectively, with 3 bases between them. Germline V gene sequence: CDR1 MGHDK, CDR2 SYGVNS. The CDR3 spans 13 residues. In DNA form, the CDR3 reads TGTGCCAGCAGTGACAATAGCAATCAGCCCCAGCATTTT. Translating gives CASSDNSNQPQHF.

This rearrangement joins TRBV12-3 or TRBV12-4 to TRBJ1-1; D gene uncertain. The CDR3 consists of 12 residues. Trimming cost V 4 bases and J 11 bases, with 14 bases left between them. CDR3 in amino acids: CASSSPPAGAFF. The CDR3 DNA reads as TGTGCCAGCAGTTCCCCCCCGGCGGGCGCTTTCTTT.

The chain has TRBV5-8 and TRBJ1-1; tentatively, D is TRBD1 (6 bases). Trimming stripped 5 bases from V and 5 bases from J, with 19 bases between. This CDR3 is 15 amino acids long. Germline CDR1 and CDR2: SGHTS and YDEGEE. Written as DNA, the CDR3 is TGTGCCAGCAGGGACCCTGGGGGGGCCCAGACTGAAGCTTTCTTT. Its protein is CASRDPGGAQTEAFF.

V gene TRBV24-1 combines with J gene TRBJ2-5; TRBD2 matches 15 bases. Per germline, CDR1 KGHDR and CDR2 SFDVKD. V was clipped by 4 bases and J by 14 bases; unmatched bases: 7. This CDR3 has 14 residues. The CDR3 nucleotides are TGTGCCACCAGTGAGGGACTAGCGGGAGGACGACGATACTTC. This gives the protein CATSEGLAGGRRYF.

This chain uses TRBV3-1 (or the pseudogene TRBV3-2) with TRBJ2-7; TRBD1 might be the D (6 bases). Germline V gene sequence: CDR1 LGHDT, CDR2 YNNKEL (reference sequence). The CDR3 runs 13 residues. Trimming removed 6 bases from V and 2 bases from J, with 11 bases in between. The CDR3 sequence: CASRPTGTYEQYF. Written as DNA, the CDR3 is TGTGCCAGCAGACCGACAGGAACCTACGAGCAGTACTTC.

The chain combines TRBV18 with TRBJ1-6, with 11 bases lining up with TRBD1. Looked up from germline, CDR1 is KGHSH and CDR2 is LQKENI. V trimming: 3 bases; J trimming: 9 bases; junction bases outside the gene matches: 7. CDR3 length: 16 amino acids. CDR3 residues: CASSPGQGERSSPLHF. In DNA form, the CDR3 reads TGTGCCAGCTCACCGGGACAGGGGGAAAGAAGTTCACCCCTCCACTTT.

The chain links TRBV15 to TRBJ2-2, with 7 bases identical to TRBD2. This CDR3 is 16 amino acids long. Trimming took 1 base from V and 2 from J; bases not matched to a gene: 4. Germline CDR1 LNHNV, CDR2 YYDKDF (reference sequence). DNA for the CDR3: TGTGCCACCAGCAGAGGGGGAGGGGCCAACACCGGGGAGCTGTTTTTT. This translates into CATSRGGGANTGELFF.

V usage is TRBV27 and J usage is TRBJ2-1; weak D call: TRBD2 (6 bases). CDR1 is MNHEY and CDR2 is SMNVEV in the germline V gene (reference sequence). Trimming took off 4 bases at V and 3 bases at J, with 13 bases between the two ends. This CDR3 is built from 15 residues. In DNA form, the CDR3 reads TGTGCCAGCAGTTCGCTGTTAGCGGTCTACAATGAGCAGTTCTTC. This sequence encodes CASSSLLAVYNEQFF.

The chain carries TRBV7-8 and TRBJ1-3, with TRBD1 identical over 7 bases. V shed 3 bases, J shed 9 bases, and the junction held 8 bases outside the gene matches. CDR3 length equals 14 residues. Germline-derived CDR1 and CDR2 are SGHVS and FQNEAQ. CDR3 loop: CASSFSTGSGTIYF. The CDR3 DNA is TGTGCCAGCAGCTTTTCGACAGGGTCGGGCACCATATATTTT.

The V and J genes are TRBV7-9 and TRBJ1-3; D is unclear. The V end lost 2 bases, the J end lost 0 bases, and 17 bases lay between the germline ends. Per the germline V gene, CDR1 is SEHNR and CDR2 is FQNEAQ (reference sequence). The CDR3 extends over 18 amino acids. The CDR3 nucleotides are TGTGCCAGCAGCTTAAATCGACTGCTGGCCTTCTCTGGAAACACCATATATTTT. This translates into CASSLNRLLAFSGNTIYF.

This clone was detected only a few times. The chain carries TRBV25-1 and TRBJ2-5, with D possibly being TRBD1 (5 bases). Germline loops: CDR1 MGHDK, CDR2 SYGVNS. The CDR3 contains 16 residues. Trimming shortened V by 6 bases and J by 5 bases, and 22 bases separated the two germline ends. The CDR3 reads CASRTTAPGYWETQYF. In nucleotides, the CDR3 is TGTGCCAGCAGGACAACCGCCCCAGGGTATTGGGAGACCCAGTACTTC.

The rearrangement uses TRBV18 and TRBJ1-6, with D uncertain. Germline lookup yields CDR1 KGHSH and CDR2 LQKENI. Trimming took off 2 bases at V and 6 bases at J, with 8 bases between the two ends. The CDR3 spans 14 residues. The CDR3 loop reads CASSPAAVNSPLHF. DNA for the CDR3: TGTGCCAGCTCACCAGCGGCCGTTAATTCACCCCTCCACTTT.

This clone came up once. The CDR3: CASSFSRARGNEKLFF. In DNA form, the CDR3 reads TGTGCCAGCAGTTTTAGTAGGGCCCGGGGTAATGAAAAACTGTTTTTT. The chain recombines TRBV27 with TRBJ1-4; D gene uncertain. V lost 3 bases and J 4 bases, leaving 15 bases between the germline ends. This CDR3 is built from 16 residues. CDR1 and CDR2 from the germline V gene are MNHEY and SMNVEV (reference sequence).

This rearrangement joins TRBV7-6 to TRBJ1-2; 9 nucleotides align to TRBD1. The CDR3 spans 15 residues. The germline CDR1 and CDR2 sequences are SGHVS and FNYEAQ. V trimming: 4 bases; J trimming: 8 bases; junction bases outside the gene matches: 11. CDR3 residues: CASSSGTGIRGGYTF. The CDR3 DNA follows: TGTGCCAGCAGCTCAGGGACAGGGATCAGAGGGGGCTACACCTTC.

The CDR3 sequence: CASSPPSGSPDTQYF. The CDR3 bases are TGTGCCAGCAGCCCACCAAGCGGGAGCCCAGATACGCAGTATTTT. This rearrangement joins TRBV7-2 to TRBJ2-3, with 8 bases aligning to TRBD2. V was clipped by 5 bases and J by 4 bases; unmatched bases: 8. The CDR3 has 15 residues. Germline V gene sequence: CDR1 SGHTA, CDR2 FQGNSA.

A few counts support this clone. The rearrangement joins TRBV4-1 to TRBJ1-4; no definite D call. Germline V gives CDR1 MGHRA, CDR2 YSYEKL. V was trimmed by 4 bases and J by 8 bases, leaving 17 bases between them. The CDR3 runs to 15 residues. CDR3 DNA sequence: TGCGCCAGCAGCCTCTTGACGGGAGGAGGCGAAAAACTGTTTTTT. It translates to CASSLLTGGGEKLFF.

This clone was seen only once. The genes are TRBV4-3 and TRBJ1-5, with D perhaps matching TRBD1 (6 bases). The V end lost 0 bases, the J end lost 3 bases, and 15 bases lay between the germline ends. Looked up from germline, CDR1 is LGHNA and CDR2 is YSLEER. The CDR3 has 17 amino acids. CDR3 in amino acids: CASSQDRRGGANQPQHF. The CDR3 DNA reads TGCGCCAGCAGCCAAGATAGGCGGGGGGGGGCCAATCAGCCCCAGCATTTT.

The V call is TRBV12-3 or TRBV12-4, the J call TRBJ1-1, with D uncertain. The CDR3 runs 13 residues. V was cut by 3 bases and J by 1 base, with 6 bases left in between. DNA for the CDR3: TGTGCCAGCAGTTTTCGTAAGAACACTGAAGCTTTCTTT. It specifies CASSFRKNTEAFF.

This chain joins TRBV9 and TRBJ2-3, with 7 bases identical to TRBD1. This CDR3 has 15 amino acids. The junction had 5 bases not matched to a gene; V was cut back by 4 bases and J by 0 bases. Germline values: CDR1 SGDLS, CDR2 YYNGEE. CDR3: CASSPRQGSTDTQYF. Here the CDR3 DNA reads TGTGCCAGCAGCCCCCGACAGGGCAGCACAGATACGCAGTATTTT.

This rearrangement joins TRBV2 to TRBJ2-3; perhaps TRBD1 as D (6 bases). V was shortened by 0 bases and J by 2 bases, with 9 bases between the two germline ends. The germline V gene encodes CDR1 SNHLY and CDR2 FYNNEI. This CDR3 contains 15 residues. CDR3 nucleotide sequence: TGTGCCAGCAGTGAAGCGGGGGCCCCCACAGATACGCAGTATTTT. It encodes CASSEAGAPTDTQYF.

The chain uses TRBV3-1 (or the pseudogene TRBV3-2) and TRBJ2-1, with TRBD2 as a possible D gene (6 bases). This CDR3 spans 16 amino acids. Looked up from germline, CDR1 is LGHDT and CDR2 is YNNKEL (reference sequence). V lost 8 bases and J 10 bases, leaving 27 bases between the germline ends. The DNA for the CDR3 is TGTGCCAGCCACGGAGGGTGGGCAAGCTATGCCAGGGAGCAGTTCTTC. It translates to CASHGGWASYAREQFF.

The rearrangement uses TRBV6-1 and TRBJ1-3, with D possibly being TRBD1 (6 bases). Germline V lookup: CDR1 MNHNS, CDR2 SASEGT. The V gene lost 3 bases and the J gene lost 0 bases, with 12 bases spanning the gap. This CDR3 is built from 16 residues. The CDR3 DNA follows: TGTGCCAGCAGTGAGGATACAGGGACCTCTGGAAACACCATATATTTT. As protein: CASSEDTGTSGNTIYF.

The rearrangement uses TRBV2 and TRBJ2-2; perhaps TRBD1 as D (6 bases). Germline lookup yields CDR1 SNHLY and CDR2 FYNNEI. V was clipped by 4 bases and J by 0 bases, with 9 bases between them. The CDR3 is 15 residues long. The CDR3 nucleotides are TGTGCCAGCAGTGGGGACAATTCGAACACCGGGGAGCTGTTTTTT. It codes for CASSGDNSNTGELFF.

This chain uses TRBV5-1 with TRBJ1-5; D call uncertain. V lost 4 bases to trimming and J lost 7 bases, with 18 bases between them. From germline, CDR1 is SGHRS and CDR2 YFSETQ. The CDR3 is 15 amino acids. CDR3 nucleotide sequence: TGCGCCAGCAGCCCATGGGTTCCGGGAGGACAGCCCCAGCATTTT. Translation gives CASSPWVPGGQPQHF.